This T cell receptor beta chain comes out of a study of T-cell memory formation after mild COVID-19. This clonotype was picked up a small number of times. Each CDR3 protein gets one entry after TCRdb re-called the 5' RACE reads with MiXCR. The sample lists 110,000 or so distinct CDR3 sequences, about a fifth occurring once. The junction had 10 bases not matched to a gene; V was cut back by 8 bases and J by 5 bases. This CDR3 contains 14 residues. The V gene is TRBV12-3 or TRBV12-4, the J gene TRBJ2-5, with TRBD1 matching over 8 bases. Sequences were obtained from PBMCs or a T cell subset sorted from them (not recorded which). The receptor was isolated from a man aged 18 to 30 who had mild COVID-19 (a few samples of this study predate the infection). Cell type and time point are not known. The CDR3 spells CASAGRQGRETQYF. In DNA form, the CDR3 reads TGTGCCAGCGCAGGGAGACAGGGGAGGGAGACCCAGTACTTC.